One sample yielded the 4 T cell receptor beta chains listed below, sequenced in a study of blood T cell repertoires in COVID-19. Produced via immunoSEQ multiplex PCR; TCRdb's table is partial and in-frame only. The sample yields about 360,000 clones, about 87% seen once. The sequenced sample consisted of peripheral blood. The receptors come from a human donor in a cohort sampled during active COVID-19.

The DNA for the CDR3 is TGTGCCTGGAGCGGGGTGAGACAGGGAGGTACTAACTATGGCTACACCTTC. Translating it yields CAWSGVRQGGTNYGYTF. The gene calls are TRBV30 and TRBJ1-2; 7 nucleotides line up with TRBD1. CDR3 length: 17 amino acids. Trimming removed 3 bases from V and 0 bases from J; junction bases left unmatched: 13. The germline V gene has CDR1 GTSNPN and CDR2 SVGIG (reference sequence).

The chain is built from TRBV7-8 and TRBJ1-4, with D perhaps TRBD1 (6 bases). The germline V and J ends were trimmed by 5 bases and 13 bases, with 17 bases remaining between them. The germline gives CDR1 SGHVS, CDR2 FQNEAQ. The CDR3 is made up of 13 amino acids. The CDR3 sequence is CASSLDLGGGLFF. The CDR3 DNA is TGTGCCAGCAGCCTGGACTTGGGAGGGGGACTGTTTTTT.

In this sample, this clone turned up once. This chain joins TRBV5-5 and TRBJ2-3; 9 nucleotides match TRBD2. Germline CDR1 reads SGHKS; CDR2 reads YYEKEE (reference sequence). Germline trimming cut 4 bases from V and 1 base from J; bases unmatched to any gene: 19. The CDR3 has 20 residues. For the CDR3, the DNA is TGTGCCAGCAGCCTCAAACACCCGGGACTAGCCGACGGACGCACAGATACGCAGTATTTT. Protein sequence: CASSLKHPGLADGRTDTQYF. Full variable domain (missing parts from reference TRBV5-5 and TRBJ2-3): DAGVTQSPTHLIKTRGQQVTLRCSPISGHKSVSWYQQVLGQGPQFIFQYYEKEERGRGNFPDRFSARQFPNYSSELNVNALLLGDSALYLCASSLKHPGLADGRTDTQYFGPGTRLTVL.

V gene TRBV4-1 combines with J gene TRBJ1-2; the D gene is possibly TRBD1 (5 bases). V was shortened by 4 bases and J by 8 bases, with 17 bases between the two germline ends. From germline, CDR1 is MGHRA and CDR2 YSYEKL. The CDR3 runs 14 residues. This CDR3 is CASSLKLGGTGYTF. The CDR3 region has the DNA TGCGCCAGCAGCCTAAAACTTGGGGGGACGGGCTACACCTTC.